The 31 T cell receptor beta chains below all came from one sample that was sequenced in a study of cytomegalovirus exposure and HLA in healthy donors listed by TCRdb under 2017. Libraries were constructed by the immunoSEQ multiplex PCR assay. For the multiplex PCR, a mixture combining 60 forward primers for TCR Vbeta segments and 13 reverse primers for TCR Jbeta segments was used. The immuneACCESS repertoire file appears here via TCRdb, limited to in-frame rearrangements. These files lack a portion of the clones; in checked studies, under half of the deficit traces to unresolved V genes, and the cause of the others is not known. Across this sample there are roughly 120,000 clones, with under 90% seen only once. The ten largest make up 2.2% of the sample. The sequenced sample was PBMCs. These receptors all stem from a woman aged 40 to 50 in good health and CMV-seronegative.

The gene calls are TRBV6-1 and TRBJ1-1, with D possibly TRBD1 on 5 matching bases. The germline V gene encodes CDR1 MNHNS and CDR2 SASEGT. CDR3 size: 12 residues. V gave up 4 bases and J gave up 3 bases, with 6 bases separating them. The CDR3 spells CASSGQYTEAFF. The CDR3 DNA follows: TGTGCCAGCAGTGGACAGTACACTGAAGCTTTCTTT.

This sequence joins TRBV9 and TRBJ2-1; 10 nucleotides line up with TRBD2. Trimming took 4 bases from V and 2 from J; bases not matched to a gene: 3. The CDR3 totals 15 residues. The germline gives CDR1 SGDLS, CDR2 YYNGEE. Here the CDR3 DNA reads TGTGCCAGCAGCTCCGGGACTAGCGCCTACAATGAGCAGTTCTTC. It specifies CASSSGTSAYNEQFF.

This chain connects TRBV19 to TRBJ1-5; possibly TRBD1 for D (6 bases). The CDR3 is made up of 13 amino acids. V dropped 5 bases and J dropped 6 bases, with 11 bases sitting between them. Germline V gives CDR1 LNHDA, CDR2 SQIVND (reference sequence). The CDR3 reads CASSDQGTQPQHF. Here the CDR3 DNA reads TGTGCCAGTAGTGACCAGGGGACTCAGCCCCAGCATTTT.

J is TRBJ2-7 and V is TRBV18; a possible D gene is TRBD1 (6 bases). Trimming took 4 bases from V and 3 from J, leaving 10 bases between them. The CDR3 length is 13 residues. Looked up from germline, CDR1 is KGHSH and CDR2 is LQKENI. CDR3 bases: TGTGCCAGCTCACAACAGGGTGGCTACGAGCAGTACTTC. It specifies CASSQQGGYEQYF.

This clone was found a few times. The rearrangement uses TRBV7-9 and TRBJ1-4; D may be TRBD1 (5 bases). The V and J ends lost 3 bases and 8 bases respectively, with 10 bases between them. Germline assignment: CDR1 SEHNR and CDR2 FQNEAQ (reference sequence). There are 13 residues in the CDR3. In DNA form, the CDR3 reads TGTGCCAGCAGCTTGTTTGGGGGGGAAAAACTGTTTTTT. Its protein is CASSLFGGEKLFF.

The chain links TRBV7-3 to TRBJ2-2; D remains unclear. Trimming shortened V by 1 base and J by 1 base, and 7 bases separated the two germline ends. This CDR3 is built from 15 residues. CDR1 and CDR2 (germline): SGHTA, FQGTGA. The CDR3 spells CASSLSNRNTGELFF. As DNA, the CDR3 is TGTGCCAGCAGCTTAAGTAATCGGAACACCGGGGAGCTGTTTTTT. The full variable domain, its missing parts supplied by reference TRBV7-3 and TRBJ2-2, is GAGVSQTPSNKVTEKGKYVELRCDPISGHTALYWYRQSLGQGPEFLIYFQGTGAADDSGLPNDRFFAVRPEGSVSTLKIQRTERGDSAVYLCASSLSNRNTGELFFGEGSRLTVL.

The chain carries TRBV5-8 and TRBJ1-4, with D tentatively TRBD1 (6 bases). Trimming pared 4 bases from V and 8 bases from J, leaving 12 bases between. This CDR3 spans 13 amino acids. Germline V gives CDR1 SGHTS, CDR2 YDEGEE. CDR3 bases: TGTGCCAGCAGCCTCCGGGGGGGCGAAAAACTGTTTTTT. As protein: CASSLRGGEKLFF.

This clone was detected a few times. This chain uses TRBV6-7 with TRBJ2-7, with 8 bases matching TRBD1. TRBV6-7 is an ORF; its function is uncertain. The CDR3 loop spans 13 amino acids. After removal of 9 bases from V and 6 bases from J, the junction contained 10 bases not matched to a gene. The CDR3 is CAREGQASCEQYF. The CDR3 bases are TGTGCCAGGGAGGGACAGGCGTCTTGCGAGCAGTACTTC.

The CDR3 loop is CASSLNGYEGTEAFF. The CDR3 coding sequence is TGTGCCAGCAGCTTAAATGGGTATGAGGGCACTGAAGCTTTCTTT. This rearrangement joins TRBV7-8 to TRBJ1-1; D remains ambiguous. The CDR3 is made up of 15 amino acids. CDR1 and CDR2 from the germline V gene are SGHVS and FQNEAQ. Trimming cost V 2 bases and J 4 bases, with 14 bases left between them.

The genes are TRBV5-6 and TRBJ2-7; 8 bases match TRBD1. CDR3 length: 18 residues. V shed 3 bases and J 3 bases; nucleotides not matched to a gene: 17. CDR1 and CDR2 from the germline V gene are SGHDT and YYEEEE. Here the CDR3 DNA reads TGTGCCAGCAGCTCCCCACGAAGGACAGGGAGGATGGGCTACGAGCAGTACTTC. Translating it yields CASSSPRRTGRMGYEQYF. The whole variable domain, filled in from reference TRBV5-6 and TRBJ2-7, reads DAGVTQSPTHLIKTRGQQVTLRCSPKSGHDTVSWYQQALGQGPQFIFQYYEEEERQRGNFPDRFSGHQFPNYSSELNVNALLLGDSALYLCASSSPRRTGRMGYEQYFGPGTRLTVT.

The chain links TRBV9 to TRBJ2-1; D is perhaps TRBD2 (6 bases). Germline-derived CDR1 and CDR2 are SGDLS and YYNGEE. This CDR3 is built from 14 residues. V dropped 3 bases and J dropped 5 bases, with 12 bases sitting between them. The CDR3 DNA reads TGTGCCAGCAGCGGACAGACTAGTCACAATGAGCAGTTCTTC. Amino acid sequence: CASSGQTSHNEQFF.

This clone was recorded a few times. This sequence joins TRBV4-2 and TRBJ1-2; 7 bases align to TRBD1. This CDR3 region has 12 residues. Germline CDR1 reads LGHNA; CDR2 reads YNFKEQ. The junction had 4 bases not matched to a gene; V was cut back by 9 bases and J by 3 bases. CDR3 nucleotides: TGTGCCAGTCAGGGGGATCACTATGGCTACACCTTC. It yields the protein CASQGDHYGYTF.

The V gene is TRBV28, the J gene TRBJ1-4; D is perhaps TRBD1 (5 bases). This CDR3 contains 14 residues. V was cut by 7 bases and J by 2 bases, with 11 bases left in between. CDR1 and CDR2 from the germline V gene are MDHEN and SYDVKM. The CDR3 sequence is CASTQGSTNEKLFF. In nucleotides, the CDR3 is TGTGCCAGCACCCAGGGCTCCACTAATGAAAAACTGTTTTTT.

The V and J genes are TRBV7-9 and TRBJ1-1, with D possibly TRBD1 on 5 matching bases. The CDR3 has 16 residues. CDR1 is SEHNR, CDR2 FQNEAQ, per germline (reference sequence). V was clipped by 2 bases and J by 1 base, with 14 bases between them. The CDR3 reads CASSLSGLGRNTEAFF. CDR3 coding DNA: TGTGCCAGCAGCTTATCAGGGTTGGGGCGGAACACTGAAGCTTTCTTT.

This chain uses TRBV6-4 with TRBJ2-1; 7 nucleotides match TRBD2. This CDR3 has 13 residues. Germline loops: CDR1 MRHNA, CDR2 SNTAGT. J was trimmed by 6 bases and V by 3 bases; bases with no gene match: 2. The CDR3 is CASSERELNEQFF. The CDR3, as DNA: TGTGCCAGCAGTGAGCGGGAGCTCAATGAGCAGTTCTTC.

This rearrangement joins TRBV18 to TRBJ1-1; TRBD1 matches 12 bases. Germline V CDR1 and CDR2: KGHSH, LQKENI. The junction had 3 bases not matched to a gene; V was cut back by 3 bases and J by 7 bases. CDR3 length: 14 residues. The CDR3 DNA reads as TGTGCCAGCTCACCGGGGACAGGGGGCGTTGAAGCTTTCTTT. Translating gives CASSPGTGGVEAFF. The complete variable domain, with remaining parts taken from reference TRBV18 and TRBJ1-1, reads NAGVMQNPRHLVRRRGQEARLRCSPMKGHSHVYWYRQLPEEGLKFMVYLQKENIIDESGMPKERFSAEFPKEGPSILRIQQVVRGDSAAYFCASSPGTGGVEAFFGQGTRLTVV.

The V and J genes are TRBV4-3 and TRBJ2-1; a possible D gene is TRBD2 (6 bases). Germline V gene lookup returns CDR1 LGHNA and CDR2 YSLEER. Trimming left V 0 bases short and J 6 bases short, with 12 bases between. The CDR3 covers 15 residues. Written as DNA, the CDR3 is TGCGCCAGCAGCCAAGAGTTCGGGCGGGGCAATGAGCAGTTCTTC. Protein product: CASSQEFGRGNEQFF.

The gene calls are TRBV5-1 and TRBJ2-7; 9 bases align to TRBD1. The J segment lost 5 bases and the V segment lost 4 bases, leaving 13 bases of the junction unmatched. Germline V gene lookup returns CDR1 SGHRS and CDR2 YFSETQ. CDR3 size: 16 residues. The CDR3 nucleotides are TGCGCCAGCAGCGTGACCACAGGGGGCGCGAGTCACGAGCAGTACTTC. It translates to CASSVTTGGASHEQYF.

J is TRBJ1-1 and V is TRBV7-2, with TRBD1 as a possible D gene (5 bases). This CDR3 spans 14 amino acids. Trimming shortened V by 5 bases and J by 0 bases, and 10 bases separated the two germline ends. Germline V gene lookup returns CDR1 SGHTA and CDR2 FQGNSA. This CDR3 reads CASSRQNMNTEAFF. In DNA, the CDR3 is TGTGCCAGCAGCCGACAGAACATGAACACTGAAGCTTTCTTT.

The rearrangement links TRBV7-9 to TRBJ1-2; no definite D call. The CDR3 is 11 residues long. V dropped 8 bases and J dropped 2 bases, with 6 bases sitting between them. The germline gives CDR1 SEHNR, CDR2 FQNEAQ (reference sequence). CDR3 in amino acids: CASPVNYGYTF. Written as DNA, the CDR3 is TGTGCCAGCCCAGTGAACTATGGCTACACCTTC.

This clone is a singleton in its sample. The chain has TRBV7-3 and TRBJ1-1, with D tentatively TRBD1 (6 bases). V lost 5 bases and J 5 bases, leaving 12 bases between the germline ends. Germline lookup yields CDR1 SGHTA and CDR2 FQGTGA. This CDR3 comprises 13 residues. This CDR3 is CASSHRQDTEAFF. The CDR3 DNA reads TGTGCCAGCAGCCATCGACAGGATACTGAAGCTTTCTTT.

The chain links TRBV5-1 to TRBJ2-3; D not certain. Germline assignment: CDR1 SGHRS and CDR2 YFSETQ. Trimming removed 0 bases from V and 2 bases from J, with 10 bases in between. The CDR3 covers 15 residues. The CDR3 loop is CASSLGFTSTDTQYF. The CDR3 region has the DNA TGCGCCAGCAGCTTGGGTTTCACTTCCACAGATACGCAGTATTTT.

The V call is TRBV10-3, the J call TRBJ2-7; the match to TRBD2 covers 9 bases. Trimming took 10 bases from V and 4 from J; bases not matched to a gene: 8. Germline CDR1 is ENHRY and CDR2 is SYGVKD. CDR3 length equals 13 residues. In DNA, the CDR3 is TGTGCCAGTATGCGGGAGGGCCTGTACGAGCAGTACTTC. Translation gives CASMREGLYEQYF.

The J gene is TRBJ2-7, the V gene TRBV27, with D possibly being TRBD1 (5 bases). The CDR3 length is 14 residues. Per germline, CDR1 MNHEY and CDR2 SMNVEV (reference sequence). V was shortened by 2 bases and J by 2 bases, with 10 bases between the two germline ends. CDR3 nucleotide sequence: TGTGCCAGCAGTTTAGCCGACAGTACCTACGAGCAGTACTTC. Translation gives CASSLADSTYEQYF.

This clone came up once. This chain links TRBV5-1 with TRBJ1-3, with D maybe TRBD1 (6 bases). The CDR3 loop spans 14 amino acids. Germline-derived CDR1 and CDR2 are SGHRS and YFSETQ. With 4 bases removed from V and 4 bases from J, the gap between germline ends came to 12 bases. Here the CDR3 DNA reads TGCGCCAGCAGCCAGCAGGGGACAGGAAACACCATATATTTT. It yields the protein CASSQQGTGNTIYF.

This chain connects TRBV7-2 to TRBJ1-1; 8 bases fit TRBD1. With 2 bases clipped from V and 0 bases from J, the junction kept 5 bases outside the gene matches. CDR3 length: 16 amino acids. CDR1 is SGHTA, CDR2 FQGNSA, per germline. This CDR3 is CASSLQGRGLNTEAFF. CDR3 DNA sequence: TGTGCCAGCAGCTTACAGGGCAGGGGGCTGAACACTGAAGCTTTCTTT.

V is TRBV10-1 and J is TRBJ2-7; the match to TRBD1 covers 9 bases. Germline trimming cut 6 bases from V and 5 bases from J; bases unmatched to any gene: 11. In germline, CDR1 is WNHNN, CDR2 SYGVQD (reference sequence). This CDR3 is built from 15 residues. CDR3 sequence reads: CASSQTGTGIHEQYF. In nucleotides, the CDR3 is TGCGCCAGCAGCCAGACCGGGACAGGGATACACGAGCAGTACTTC.

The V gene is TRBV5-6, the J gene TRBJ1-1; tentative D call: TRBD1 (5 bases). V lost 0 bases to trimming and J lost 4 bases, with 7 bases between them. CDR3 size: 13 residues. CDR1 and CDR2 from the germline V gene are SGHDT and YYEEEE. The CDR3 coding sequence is TGTGCCAGCAGCTTGGGACAGACCACTGAAGCTTTCTTT. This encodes CASSLGQTTEAFF.

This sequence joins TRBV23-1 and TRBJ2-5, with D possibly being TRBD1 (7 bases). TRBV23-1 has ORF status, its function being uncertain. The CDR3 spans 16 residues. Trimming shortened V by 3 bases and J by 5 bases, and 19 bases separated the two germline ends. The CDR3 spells CASSQAVGGGEETQYF. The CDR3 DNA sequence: TGCGCCAGCAGTCAGGCGGTAGGGGGCGGGGAGGAGACCCAGTACTTC.

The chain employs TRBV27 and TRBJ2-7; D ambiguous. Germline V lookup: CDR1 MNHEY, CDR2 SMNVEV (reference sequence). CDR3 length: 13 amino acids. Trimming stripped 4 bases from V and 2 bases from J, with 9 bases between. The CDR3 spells CASSYSVAYEQYF. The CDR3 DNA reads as TGTGCCAGCAGTTACAGTGTAGCCTACGAGCAGTACTTC.

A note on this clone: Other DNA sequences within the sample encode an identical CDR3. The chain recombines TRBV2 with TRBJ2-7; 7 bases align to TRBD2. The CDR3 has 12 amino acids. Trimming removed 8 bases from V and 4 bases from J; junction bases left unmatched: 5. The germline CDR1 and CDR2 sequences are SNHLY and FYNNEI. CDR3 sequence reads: CASSSGGYEQYF. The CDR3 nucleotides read TGTGCCAGCTCGTCGGGGGGATACGAGCAGTACTTC.